Sequencing of this T cell receptor (beta chain) was carried out in a study of circulating and synovial CD4+ cells in juvenile arthritis. Here immunoSEQ multiplex PCR was the method, and the copy in TCRdb shows in-frame clones only, minus some. This table has about 36,000 clones, around 96% appearing once. A single count supports this clone. The sequence came from a human donor with juvenile idiopathic arthritis. The sequenced material came from CD4+ T cells from blood.

The CDR3 protein is CASSKGLVPYEQYF. CDR3 nucleotide sequence: TGTGCCAGCAGCAAGGGACTAGTCCCCTACGAGCAGTACTTC. This chain connects TRBV9 to TRBJ2-7; 8 bases agree with TRBD2. The CDR3 is made up of 14 amino acids. Germline V gene lookup returns CDR1 SGDLS and CDR2 YYNGEE. The V gene end was trimmed by 4 bases and the J gene end by 2 bases; junction bases not matched to a gene: 5.